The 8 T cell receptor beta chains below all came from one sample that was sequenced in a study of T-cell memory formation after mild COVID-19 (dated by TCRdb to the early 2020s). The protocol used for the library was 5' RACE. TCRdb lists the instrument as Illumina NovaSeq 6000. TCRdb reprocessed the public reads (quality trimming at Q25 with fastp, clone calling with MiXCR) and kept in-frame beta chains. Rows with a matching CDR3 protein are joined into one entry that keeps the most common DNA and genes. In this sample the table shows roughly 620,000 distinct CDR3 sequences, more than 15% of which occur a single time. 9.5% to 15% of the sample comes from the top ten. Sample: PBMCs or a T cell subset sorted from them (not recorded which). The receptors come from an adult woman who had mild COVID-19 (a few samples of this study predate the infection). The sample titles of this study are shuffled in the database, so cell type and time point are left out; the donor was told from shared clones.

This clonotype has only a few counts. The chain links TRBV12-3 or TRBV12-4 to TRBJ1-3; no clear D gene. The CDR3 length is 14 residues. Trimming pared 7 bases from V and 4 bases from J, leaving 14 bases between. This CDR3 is CASNPLGLGNTIYF. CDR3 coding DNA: TGTGCCAGCAACCCCCTGGGTTTGGGAAACACCATATATTTT.

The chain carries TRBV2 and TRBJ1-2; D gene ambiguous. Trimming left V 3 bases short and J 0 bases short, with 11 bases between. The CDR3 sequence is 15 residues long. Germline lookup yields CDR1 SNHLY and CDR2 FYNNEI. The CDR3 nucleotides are TGTGCCAGCAGTGATGGCCCGCTCGCTAACTATGGCTACACCTTC. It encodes CASSDGPLANYGYTF.

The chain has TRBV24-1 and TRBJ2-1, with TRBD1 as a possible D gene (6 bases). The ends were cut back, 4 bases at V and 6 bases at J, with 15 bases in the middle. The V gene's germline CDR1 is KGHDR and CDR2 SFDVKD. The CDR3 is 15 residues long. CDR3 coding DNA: TGTGCCACCAGTGACAGGGGCCCAAACGGCAATGAGCAGTTCTTC. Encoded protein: CATSDRGPNGNEQFF.

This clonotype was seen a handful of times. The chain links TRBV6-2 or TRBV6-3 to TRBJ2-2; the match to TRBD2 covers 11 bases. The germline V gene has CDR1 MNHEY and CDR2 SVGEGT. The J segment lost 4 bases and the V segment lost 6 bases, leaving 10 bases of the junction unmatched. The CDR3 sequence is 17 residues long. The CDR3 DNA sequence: TGTGCCAGCAGGTTTCCTAGCGGGAGGTTTGGCACCGGGGAGCTGTTTTTT. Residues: CASRFPSGRFGTGELFF.

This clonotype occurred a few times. The CDR3 sequence is CASRTGTLSEQFF. In DNA, the CDR3 is TGTGCCAGCAGGACGGGGACCTTGAGTGAGCAGTTCTTC. The genes are TRBV7-8 and TRBJ2-1; D is tentatively TRBD1 or TRBD2 (5 bases each). Germline V gives CDR1 SGHVS, CDR2 FQNEAQ. V lost 6 bases, J lost 9 bases, and 15 bases lay in between. The CDR3 covers 13 residues.

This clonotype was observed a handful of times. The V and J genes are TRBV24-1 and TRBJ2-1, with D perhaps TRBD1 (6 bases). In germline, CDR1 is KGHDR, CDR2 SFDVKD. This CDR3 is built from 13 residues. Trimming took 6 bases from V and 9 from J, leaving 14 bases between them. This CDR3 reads CATSLTGLVEQFF. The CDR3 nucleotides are TGTGCCACCAGTCTCACAGGGTTGGTTGAGCAGTTCTTC.

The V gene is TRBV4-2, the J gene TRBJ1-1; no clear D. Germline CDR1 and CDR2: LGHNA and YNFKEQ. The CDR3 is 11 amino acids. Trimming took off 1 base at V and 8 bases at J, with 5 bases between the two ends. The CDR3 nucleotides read TGTGCCAGCAGCCAAGGACTGGAAGCTTTCTTT. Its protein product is CASSQGLEAFF.

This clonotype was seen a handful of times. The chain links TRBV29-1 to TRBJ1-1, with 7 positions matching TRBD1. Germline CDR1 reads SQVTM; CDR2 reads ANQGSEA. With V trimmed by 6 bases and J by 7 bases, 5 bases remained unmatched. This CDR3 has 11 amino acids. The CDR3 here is CSVGQVYEAFF. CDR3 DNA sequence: TGCAGCGTAGGACAGGTTTATGAAGCTTTCTTT.